This is a list of T cell receptor beta chains from one sample in a study of blood T cells in healthy people across ages. A single record per CDR3 protein comes from TCRdb applying MiXCR to the 5' RACE reads. Found here are roughly 1,300,000 distinct CDR3 sequences, around 59% of them singletons; the top ten hold more than 6%. Specimen: blood. The receptors shown here come from a man in his late teens or twenties in good health. The CDR3 runs from the conserved cysteine through the conserved F or W. D genes are given only for firm matches. Clone size is given for some rows only: seen once, a few or many times, or a class if the clone is expanded.

abundance,d_gene,v_gene,j_gene,CDR3aa
many,-,TRBV28,TRBJ2-2,CASSTRGVGELFF
-,-,TRBV4-3,TRBJ2-5,CASSQVGEQLQETQYF
-,TRBD2,TRBV29-1,TRBJ2-7,CSVPGAGGGAYEQYF
-,-,TRBV29-1,TRBJ2-7,CSVEGAPGNEQYF
-,-,TRBV7-2,TRBJ2-7,CASSSPTGAYEQYF
-,-,TRBV5-1,TRBJ1-1,CASSLFGRTNTEAFF
few,-,TRBV7-6,TRBJ2-7,CASSLDGPLYEQYF
-,-,TRBV2,TRBJ2-2,CASSDSGLTGELFF
-,-,TRBV6-4,TRBJ2-5,CASSRTVPETQYF
once,TRBD1,TRBV6-5,-,CASSRTGSAEQYF
-,-,TRBV29-1,TRBJ2-7,CSVVHRSTYEQYF
-,TRBD2,TRBV5-1,TRBJ2-3,CASSLAASGGFGRTQYF
once,TRBD2,TRBV5-6,TRBJ2-3,CASSPSGAVDTQYF
few,TRBD2,TRBV20-1,TRBJ2-3,CSAVLLQSGRSDTQYF
once,-,TRBV3-1,TRBJ2-5,CASSQPTILYF
-,-,TRBV24-1,TRBJ1-5,CATSAKAGLTQHF